This T cell receptor (beta chain) comes out of a study of T-cell memory formation after mild COVID-19. On the study more broadly: Most TCR clusters belonged to a single donor.

The trim removed 3 bases at V and 3 bases at J, leaving 9 bases unmatched. In germline, CDR1 is KGHSH, CDR2 LQKENI. The CDR3 sequence is 16 residues long. Findings and limits, study-wide: Contracting CD4+ clones sat mainly in CM and EM; CD8+ in EMRA. Whether second-wave clones peaking at day 37 were SARS-CoV-2 specific went unconfirmed.

TCRdb used MiXCR to reprocess the 5' RACE reads, holding one entry per CDR3 protein. Of 500,000 to 550,000 distinct CDR3 sequences in the sample, around 20% were seen once. Regarding this clonotype: Its antigen is still unknown.

Sequencing input: PBMCs or a T cell subset sorted from them (not recorded which). The source is an adult woman who had mild COVID-19 (a few samples of this study predate the infection). Cell type and time point are not known. The chain is built from TRBV18 and TRBJ2-7, with TRBD1 matching over 9 bases. In nucleotides, the CDR3 is TGTGCCAGCTCACCTCCTACGGGACAGGGAAGCTACGAGCAGTACTTC. It yields the protein CASSPPTGQGSYEQYF.